This T cell receptor beta chain came from a study of beta chain features in type 1 diabetes. Study findings and constraints: A potential influence of HLA type upon TCRB rearrangement remained unresolved herein.

Reverse transcription of all isolated RNA meant that expressed TCRB transcripts were sequenced. Clones were sequenced by immunoSEQ multiplex PCR, and TCRdb holds only the in-frame ones, with some missing. The table lists around 160,000 clones, about 44% of them singletons. With respect to this clone: The target antigen is unknown.

V gave up 8 bases and J gave up 6 bases, with 20 bases separating them. The CDR3 has 15 amino acids. The germline V gene encodes CDR1 SNHLY and CDR2 FYNNEI. This TCR was recovered from a man aged 18 to 30 in good health. This rearrangement joins TRBV2 to TRBJ1-5; D is uncertain. The sample taken for sequencing was Tregs from blood. The CDR3 DNA reads as TGTGCCAGCGGGAGTGGCTCACAATGGAGTCAGCCCCAGCATTTT. This translates into CASGSGSQWSQPQHF.